The subject of this entry is one T cell receptor beta chain. Its specificity is unknown. Trimming cost V 5 bases and J 4 bases; bases outside gene matches: 7. Germline V gene data show CDR1 as MNHEY and CDR2 as SVGAGI. The CDR3 totals 15 residues. TCRdb's table, derived via immunoSEQ multiplex PCR, lists solely in-frame clones and lacks some. Of 120,000 to 150,000 clones listed, about four fifths are singletons. The data were obtained in a study of PD-1 blockade in classical Hodgkin lymphoma. Autologous stem cell transplantation was followed by relapse in every patient, and brentuximab vedotin exposure varied. Best responses fell into complete response, partial response or progressive disease. Findings and caveats of the study: Compared with healthy donors, newly diagnosed patients reportedly showed lower baseline TCR diversity.

The genes are TRBV6-5 and TRBJ2-2; 7 bases match TRBD1. This TCR came from a human donor with classical Hodgkin lymphoma. The sample was peripheral blood mononuclear cells (PBMCs), taken before the second cycle of nivolumab. The CDR3, as DNA: TGTGCCAGCAGTACCTGGGACAGTGGCACCGGGGAGCTGTTTTTT. Encoded protein: CASSTWDSGTGELFF.